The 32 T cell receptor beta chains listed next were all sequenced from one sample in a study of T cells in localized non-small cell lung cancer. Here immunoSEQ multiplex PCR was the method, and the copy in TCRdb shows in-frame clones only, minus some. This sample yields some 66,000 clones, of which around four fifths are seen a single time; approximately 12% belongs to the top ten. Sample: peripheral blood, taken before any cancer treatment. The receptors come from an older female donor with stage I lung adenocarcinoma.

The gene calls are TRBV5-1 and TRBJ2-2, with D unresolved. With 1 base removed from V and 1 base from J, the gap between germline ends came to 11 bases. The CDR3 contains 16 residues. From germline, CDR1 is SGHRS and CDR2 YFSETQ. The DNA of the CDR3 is TGCGCCAGCAGCTTGAATTCTTTGGGGAACACCGGGGAGCTGTTTTTT. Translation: CASSLNSLGNTGELFF.

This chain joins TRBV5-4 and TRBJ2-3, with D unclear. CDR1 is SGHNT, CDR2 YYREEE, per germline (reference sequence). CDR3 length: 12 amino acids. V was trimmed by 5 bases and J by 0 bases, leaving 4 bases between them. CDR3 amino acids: CASSRSTDTQYF. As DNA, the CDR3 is TGTGCCAGCAGTCGTAGCACAGATACGCAGTATTTT.

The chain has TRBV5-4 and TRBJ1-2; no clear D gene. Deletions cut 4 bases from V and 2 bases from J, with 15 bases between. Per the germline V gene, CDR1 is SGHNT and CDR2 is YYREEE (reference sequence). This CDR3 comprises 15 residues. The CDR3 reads CASSTRQHKNYGYTF. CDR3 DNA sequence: TGTGCCAGCAGCACAAGACAACATAAAAACTATGGCTACACCTTC.

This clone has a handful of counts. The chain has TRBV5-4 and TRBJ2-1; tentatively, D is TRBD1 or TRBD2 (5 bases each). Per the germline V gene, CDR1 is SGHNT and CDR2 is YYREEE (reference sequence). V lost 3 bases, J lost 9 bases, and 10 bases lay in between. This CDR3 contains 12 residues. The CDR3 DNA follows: TGTGCCAGCAGCTGGGGCGAGGGTGAGCAGTTCTTC. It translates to CASSWGEGEQFF.

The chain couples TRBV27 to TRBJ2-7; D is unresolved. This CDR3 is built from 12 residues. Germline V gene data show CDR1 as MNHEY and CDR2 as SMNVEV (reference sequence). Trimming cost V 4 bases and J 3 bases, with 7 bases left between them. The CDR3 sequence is CASSSSSYEQYF. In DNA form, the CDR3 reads TGTGCCAGCAGTTCTTCAAGCTACGAGCAGTACTTC.

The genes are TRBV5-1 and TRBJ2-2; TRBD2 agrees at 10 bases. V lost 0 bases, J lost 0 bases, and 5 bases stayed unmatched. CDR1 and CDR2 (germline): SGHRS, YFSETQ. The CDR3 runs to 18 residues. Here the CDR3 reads CASSLALAGAANTGELFF. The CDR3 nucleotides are TGCGCCAGCAGCTTGGCTCTAGCGGGGGCCGCGAACACCGGGGAGCTGTTTTTT.

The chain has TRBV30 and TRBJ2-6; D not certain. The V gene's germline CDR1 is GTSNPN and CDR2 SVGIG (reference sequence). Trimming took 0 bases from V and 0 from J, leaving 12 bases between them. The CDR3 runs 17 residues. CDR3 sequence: CAWSVWTSISGANVLTF. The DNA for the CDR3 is TGTGCCTGGAGTGTATGGACGTCAATCTCTGGGGCCAACGTCCTGACTTTC.

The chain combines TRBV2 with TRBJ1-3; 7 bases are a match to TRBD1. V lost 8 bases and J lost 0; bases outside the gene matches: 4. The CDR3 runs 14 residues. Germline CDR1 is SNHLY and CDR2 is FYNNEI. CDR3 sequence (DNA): TGTGCCAGCGGATGGGACAGCTCTGGAAACACCATATATTTT. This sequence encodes CASGWDSSGNTIYF.

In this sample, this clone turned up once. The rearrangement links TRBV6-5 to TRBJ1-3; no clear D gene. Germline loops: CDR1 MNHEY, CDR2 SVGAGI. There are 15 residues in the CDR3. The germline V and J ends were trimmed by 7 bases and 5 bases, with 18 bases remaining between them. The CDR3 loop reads CASTNRVGPRNTIYF. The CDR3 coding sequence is TGTGCCAGCACAAACCGGGTCGGACCGCGAAACACCATATATTTT.

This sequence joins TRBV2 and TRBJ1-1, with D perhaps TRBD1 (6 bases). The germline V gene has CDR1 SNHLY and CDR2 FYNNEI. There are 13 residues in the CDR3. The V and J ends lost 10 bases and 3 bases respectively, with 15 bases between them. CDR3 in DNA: TGTGCCACCGCCGGACAGCAGTACACTGAAGCTTTCTTT. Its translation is CATAGQQYTEAFF.

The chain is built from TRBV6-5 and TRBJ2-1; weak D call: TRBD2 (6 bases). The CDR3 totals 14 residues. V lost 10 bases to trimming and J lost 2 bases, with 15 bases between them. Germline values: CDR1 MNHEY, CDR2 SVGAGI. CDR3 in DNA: TGTGCCACCGCGGGACCGGGTCCCTACAATGAGCAGTTCTTC. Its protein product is CATAGPGPYNEQFF.

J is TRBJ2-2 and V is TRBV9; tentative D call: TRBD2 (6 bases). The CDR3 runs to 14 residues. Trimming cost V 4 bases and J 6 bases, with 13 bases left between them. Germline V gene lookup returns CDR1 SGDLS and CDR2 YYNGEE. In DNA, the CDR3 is TGTGCCAGCAGCTTCGGAGGGGACGCCGGGGAGCTGTTTTTT. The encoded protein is CASSFGGDAGELFF.

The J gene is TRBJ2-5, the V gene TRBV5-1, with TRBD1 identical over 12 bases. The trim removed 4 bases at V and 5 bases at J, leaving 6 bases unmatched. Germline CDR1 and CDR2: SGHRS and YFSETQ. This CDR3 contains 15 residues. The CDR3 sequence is CASSPGTGGLETQYF. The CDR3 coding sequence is TGCGCCAGCAGCCCCGGGACAGGGGGCTTGGAGACCCAGTACTTC.

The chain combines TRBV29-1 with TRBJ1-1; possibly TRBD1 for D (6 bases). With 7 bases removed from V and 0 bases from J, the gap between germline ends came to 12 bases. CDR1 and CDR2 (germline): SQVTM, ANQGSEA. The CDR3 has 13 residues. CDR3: CSGRTGLNTEAFF. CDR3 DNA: TGCAGCGGCCGAACAGGGCTGAACACTGAAGCTTTCTTT.

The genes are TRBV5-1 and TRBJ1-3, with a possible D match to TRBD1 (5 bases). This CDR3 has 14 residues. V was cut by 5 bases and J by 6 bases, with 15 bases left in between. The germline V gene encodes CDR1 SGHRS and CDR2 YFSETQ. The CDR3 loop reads CASRSSGTSNTIYF. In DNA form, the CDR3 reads TGCGCCAGCAGGTCCTCCGGGACGTCAAACACCATATATTTT.

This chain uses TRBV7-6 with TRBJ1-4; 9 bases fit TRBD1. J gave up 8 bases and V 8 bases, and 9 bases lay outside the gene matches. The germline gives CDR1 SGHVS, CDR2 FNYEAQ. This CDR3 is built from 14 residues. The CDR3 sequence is CASGPTGGQEKLFF. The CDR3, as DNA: TGTGCCAGCGGACCGACAGGGGGACAGGAAAAACTGTTTTTT.

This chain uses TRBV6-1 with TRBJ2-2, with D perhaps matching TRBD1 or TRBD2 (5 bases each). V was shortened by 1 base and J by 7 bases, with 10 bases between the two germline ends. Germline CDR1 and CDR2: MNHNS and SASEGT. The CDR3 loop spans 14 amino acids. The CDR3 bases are TGTGCCAGCAGTGAAGTTTGGGGGTTCGGGGAGCTGTTTTTT. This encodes CASSEVWGFGELFF.

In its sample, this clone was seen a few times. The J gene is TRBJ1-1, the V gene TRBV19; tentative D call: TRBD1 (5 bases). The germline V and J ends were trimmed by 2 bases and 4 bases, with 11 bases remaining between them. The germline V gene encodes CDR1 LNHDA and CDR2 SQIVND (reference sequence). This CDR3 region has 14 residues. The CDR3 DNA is TGTGCCAGTAGTATAACGGGGGTCAGCACTGAAGCTTTCTTT. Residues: CASSITGVSTEAFF.

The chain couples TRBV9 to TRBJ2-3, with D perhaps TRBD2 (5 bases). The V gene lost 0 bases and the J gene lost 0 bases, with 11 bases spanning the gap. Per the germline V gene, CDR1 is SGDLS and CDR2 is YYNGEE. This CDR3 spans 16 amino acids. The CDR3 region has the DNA TGTGCCAGCAGCGTAGGGTCCAGCGGAAGCACAGATACGCAGTATTTT. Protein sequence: CASSVGSSGSTDTQYF.

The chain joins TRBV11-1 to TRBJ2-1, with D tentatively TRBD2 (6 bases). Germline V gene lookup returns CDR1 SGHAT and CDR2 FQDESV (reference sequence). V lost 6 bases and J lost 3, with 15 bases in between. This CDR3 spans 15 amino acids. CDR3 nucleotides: TGTGCCAGCAGAGCAGACCTCGGGGGCTACAATGAGCAGTTCTTC. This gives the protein CASRADLGGYNEQFF.

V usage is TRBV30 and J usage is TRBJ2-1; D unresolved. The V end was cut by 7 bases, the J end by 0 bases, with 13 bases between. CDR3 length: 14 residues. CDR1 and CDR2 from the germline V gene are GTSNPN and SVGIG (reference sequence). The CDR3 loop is CASVRRYSYNEQFF. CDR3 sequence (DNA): TGTGCCTCGGTCCGACGGTACTCCTACAATGAGCAGTTCTTC.

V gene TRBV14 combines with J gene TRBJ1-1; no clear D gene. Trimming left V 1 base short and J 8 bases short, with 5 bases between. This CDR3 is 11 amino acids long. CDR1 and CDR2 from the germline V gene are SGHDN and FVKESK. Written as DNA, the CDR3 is TGTGCCAGCAGCCAAGCTTCCGAAGCTTTCTTT. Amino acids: CASSQASEAFF. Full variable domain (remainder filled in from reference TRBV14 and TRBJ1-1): EAGVTQFPSHSVIEKGQTVTLRCDPISGHDNLYWYRRVMGKEIKFLLHFVKESKQDESGMPNNRFLAERTGGTYSTLKVQPAELEDSGVYFCASSQASEAFFGQGTRLTVV.

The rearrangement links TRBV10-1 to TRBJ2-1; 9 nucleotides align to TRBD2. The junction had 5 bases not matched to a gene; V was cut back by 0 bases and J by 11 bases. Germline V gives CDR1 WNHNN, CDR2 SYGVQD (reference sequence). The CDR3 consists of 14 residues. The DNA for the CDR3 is TGCGCCAGCAGTGAGTCGAGGCTAGCGGGAAAGCAGTTCTTC. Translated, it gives CASSESRLAGKQFF.

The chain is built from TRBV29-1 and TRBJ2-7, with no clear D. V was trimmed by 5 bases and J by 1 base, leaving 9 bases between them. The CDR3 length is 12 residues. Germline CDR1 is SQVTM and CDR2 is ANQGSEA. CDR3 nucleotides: TGCAGCGTTTTTGACGGTTCCTACGAGCAGTACTTC. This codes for CSVFDGSYEQYF.

CDR3 amino acids: CASSPDHYYEAFF. In nucleotides, the CDR3 is TGCGCCAGCAGCCCGGACCATTATTATGAAGCTTTCTTT. The chain uses TRBV4-1 and TRBJ1-1; D not resolved. Trimming removed 4 bases from V and 7 bases from J, with 13 bases in between. CDR3 length: 13 residues. Germline V lookup: CDR1 MGHRA, CDR2 YSYEKL.

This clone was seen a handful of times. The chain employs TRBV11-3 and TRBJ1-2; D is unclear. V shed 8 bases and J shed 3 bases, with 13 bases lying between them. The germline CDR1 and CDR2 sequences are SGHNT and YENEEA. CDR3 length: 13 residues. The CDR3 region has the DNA TGTGCCAGCGAAGCTCGGACGGACTATGGCTACACCTTC. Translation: CASEARTDYGYTF. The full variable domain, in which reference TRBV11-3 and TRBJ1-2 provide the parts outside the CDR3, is EAGVVQSPRYKIIEKKQPVAFWCNPISGHNTLYWYLQNLGQGPELLIRYENEEAVDDSQLPKDRFSAERLKGVDSTLKIQPAELGDSAVYLCASEARTDYGYTFGSGTRLTVV.

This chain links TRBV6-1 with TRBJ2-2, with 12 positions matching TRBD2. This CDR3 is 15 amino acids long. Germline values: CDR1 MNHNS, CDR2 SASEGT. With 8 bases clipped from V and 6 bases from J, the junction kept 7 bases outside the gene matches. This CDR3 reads CASCRLAGASGELFF. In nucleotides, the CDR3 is TGTGCCAGCTGCCGACTAGCGGGAGCGTCCGGGGAGCTGTTTTTT.

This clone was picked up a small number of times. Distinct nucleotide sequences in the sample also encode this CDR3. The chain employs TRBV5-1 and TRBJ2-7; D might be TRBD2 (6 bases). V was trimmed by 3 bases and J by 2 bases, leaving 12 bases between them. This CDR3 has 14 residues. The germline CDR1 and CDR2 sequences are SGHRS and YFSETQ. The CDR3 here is CASSSGTLTYEQYF. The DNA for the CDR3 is TGCGCCAGCAGCTCAGGGACTTTGACCTACGAGCAGTACTTC.

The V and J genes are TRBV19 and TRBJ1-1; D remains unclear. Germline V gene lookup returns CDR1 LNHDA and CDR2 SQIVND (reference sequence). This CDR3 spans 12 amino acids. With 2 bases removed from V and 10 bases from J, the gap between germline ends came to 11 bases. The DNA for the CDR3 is TGTGCCAGTAGTATAACCGGAAGTGGAGCTTTCTTT. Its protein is CASSITGSGAFF.

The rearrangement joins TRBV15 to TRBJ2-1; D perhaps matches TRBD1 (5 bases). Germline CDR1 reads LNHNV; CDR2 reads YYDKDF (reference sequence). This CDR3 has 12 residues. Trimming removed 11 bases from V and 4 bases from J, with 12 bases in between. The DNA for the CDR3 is TGTGCCTCGGGCGCAGGGTACAATGAGCAGTTCTTC. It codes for CASGAGYNEQFF.

CDR3 nucleotide sequence: TGCAGCGTTGAATTGCTGGGGGCCTATGGCTACACCTTC. This gives the protein CSVELLGAYGYTF. The chain employs TRBV29-1 and TRBJ1-2; D might be TRBD1 (6 bases). The V gene lost 2 bases and the J gene lost 4 bases, with 11 bases spanning the gap. This CDR3 is 13 amino acids long. The V gene's germline CDR1 is SQVTM and CDR2 ANQGSEA.

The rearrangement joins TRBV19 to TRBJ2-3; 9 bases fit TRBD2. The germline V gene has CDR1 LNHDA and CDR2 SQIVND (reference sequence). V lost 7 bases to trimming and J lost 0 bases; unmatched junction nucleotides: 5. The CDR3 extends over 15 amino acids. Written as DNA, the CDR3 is TGTGCCAGTATGAGCGGGGGGCGGAGCACAGATACGCAGTATTTT. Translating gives CASMSGGRSTDTQYF.